The 30 T cell receptor beta chains given below trace back to one sample, sequenced in a study of blood T cell repertoires in COVID-19 (dated by TCRdb to 2019 to 2021). Library generation was performed with the immunoSEQ multiplex PCR assay. TCRdb carries this immuneACCESS record with in-frame sequences only. Its versions omit some clonotypes, under half of them owing to an unresolved V gene in the studies checked, with the rest unexplained. Present in this sample are approximately 75,000 clones, roughly four fifths of which were seen just once. Roughly 9.7% of the sample is held by the ten biggest clonotypes. The sequencing input was peripheral blood. These receptors were collected from a woman aged 80 or over with acute or convalescent COVID-19.

This clone has more than one count but fewer than ten. The chain couples TRBV4-2 to TRBJ1-6; TRBD1 might be the D (5 bases). V lost 0 bases and J lost 10, with 10 bases in between. Germline loops: CDR1 LGHNA, CDR2 YNFKEQ. This CDR3 has 14 amino acids. CDR3: CASSQDPDTSPLHF. The CDR3 DNA reads as TGTGCCAGCAGCCAAGATCCGGACACCTCACCCCTCCACTTT.

The chain is built from TRBV9 and TRBJ2-3; 7 nucleotides agree with TRBD2. Germline V lookup: CDR1 SGDLS, CDR2 YYNGEE. Trimming cost V 4 bases and J 3 bases; bases outside gene matches: 11. The CDR3 runs to 16 residues. The CDR3 DNA reads TGTGCCAGCAGCCCCCGGTTCGGGGGGTCTACAGATACGCAGTATTTT. The encoded protein is CASSPRFGGSTDTQYF. Complete variable domain (other parts from reference TRBV9 and TRBJ2-3): DSGVTQTPKHLITATGQRVTLRCSPRSGDLSVYWYQQSLDQGLQFLIQYYNGEERAKGNILERFSAQQFPDLHSELNLSSLELGDSALYFCASSPRFGGSTDTQYFGPGTRLTVL.

In this sample, this clone turned up a few times. The rearrangement uses TRBV25-1 and TRBJ1-1, with TRBD1 identical over 8 bases. Germline lookup yields CDR1 MGHDK and CDR2 SYGVNS. The CDR3 has 14 residues. Trimming cost V 4 bases and J 0 bases; bases outside gene matches: 1. This CDR3 reads CASSGGQVNTEAFF. CDR3 in DNA: TGTGCCAGCAGTGGGGGACAGGTGAACACTGAAGCTTTCTTT.

The V and J genes are TRBV10-2 and TRBJ1-6, with 9 bases identical to TRBD1. V lost 6 bases and J lost 7; bases outside the gene matches: 4. The CDR3 covers 14 residues. In germline, CDR1 is WSHSY, CDR2 SAAADI. CDR3 nucleotide sequence: TGCGCCAGCAGAACGACAGGGGGAAATTCACCCCTCCACTTT. It encodes CASRTTGGNSPLHF.

This clone has more than one count but fewer than ten. The chain links TRBV6-5 to TRBJ2-3, with 8 nucleotides matching TRBD2. CDR1 and CDR2 from the germline V gene are MNHEY and SVGAGI. Germline trimming cut 6 bases from V and 6 bases from J; bases unmatched to any gene: 11. The CDR3 is 15 residues long. CDR3 sequence (DNA): TGTGCCAGCAGAGGCTCGGGGGGGGTTTTTGATACGCAGTATTTT. Translation gives CASRGSGGVFDTQYF.

The rearrangement links TRBV19 to TRBJ2-7; D is undetermined. Per germline, CDR1 LNHDA and CDR2 SQIVND (reference sequence). V lost 5 bases to trimming and J lost 0 bases, with 8 bases between them. The CDR3 totals 13 residues. The CDR3 protein is CASSFGPSYEQYF. In DNA form, the CDR3 reads TGTGCCAGTAGTTTCGGTCCCTCCTACGAGCAGTACTTC.

The chain employs TRBV4-1 and TRBJ1-2, with D perhaps TRBD1 (5 bases). Germline CDR1 is MGHRA and CDR2 is YSYEKL. Trimming cost V 3 bases and J 6 bases, with 17 bases left between them. The CDR3 has 15 amino acids. Written as DNA, the CDR3 is TGCGCCAGCAGCCATATCCAGGGTGCTCGGGATGGCTACACCTTC. Translating it yields CASSHIQGARDGYTF.

The chain has TRBV13 and TRBJ1-3; 8 bases map to TRBD1. This CDR3 comprises 15 residues. Germline lookup yields CDR1 PRHDT and CDR2 FYEKMQ (reference sequence). V was clipped by 4 bases and J by 4 bases; unmatched bases: 6. CDR3 DNA: TGTGCCAGCAGCTCCGCCCGGACAGGGGGAAACACCATATATTTT. Translation: CASSSARTGGNTIYF.

This clone appeared a single time. V gene TRBV2 combines with J gene TRBJ2-7; perhaps TRBD2 as D (6 bases). The CDR3 runs 13 residues. Germline loops: CDR1 SNHLY, CDR2 FYNNEI. V lost 10 bases to trimming and J lost 5 bases, with 18 bases between them. The CDR3 bases are TGTGCCACGACTCTCCAGGAGCGGGACGAGCAGTACTTC. Translating gives CATTLQERDEQYF.

The chain carries TRBV7-6 and TRBJ2-4, with 8 bases identical to TRBD2. CDR1 is SGHVS, CDR2 FNYEAQ, per germline. The CDR3 runs 16 residues. Trimming at V came to 5 bases and at J to 9 bases, leaving 15 bases not matched to a gene. CDR3 bases: TGTGCCAGCAGCATGCTGACAGCGGGGGCGGGGGGCATTCAGTACTTC. Translated, it gives CASSMLTAGAGGIQYF.

V gene TRBV18 combines with J gene TRBJ2-1; TRBD1 matches 7 bases. Germline V gene data show CDR1 as KGHSH and CDR2 as LQKENI. The CDR3 runs 15 residues. Unmatched junction bases numbered 7, after V lost 3 bases and J lost 5 bases. CDR3: CASSPISGTDNEQFF. For the CDR3, the DNA is TGTGCCAGCTCACCTATTTCCGGGACAGACAATGAGCAGTTCTTC.

This chain uses TRBV7-8 with TRBJ1-5, with 7 positions matching TRBD1. Germline V CDR1 and CDR2: SGHVS, FQNEAQ. V lost 5 bases to trimming and J lost 3 bases; unmatched junction nucleotides: 7. The CDR3 is 15 amino acids. In DNA, the CDR3 is TGTGCCAGCAGCCTGACCGGGACAGTCAATCAGCCCCAGCATTTT. It translates to CASSLTGTVNQPQHF.

The J gene is TRBJ1-1, the V gene TRBV5-8; weak D call: TRBD1 (6 bases). The CDR3 extends over 12 amino acids. Looked up from germline, CDR1 is SGHTS and CDR2 is YDEGEE. The V end lost 5 bases, the J end lost 11 bases, and 16 bases lay between the germline ends. CDR3 region: CASRSGGGLAFF. DNA of the CDR3: TGTGCCAGCAGGAGCGGCGGGGGGCTGGCTTTCTTT.

V and J are TRBV9 and TRBJ2-7; TRBD1 matches 9 bases. With V trimmed by 0 bases and J by 4 bases, 5 bases remained unmatched. The germline gives CDR1 SGDLS, CDR2 YYNGEE. The CDR3 sequence is 15 residues long. CDR3 bases: TGTGCCAGCAGCGTAGCCCCGACAGGGGGGTACGAGCAGTACTTC. This translates into CASSVAPTGGYEQYF.

The rearrangement uses TRBV7-8 and TRBJ1-2; tentative D call: TRBD1 (6 bases). The CDR3 extends over 15 amino acids. Germline lookup yields CDR1 SGHVS and CDR2 FQNEAQ. V gave up 0 bases and J gave up 5 bases, with 13 bases separating them. The CDR3 DNA reads TGTGCCAGCAGCTTAGCTGTGGGGGCGGAATATGGCTACACCTTC. This encodes CASSLAVGAEYGYTF. The variable domain in full, completed from reference TRBV7-8 and TRBJ1-2, reads GAGVSQSPRYKVAKRGQDVALRCDPISGHVSLFWYQQALGQGPEFLTYFQNEAQLDKSGLPSDRFFAERPEGSVSTLKIQRTQQEDSAVYLCASSLAVGAEYGYTFGSGTRLTVV.

The V gene is TRBV2, the J gene TRBJ1-3, with D tentatively TRBD1 (5 bases). Germline CDR1 is SNHLY and CDR2 is FYNNEI. Trimming took off 3 bases at V and 0 bases at J, with 9 bases between the two ends. This CDR3 comprises 15 residues. The DNA of the CDR3 is TGTGCCAGCAGTGAGGGGACTCTCTCTGGAAACACCATATATTTT. Its translation is CASSEGTLSGNTIYF.

The V gene is TRBV19, the J gene TRBJ1-6; TRBD1 is a possible D gene (6 bases). With 4 bases removed from V and 6 bases from J, the gap between germline ends came to 10 bases. This CDR3 has 14 residues. Per the germline V gene, CDR1 is LNHDA and CDR2 is SQIVND (reference sequence). The CDR3 sequence is CASSTGDINSPLHF. CDR3 DNA sequence: TGTGCCAGTAGTACCGGGGACATTAATTCACCCCTCCACTTT.

J is TRBJ1-5 and V is TRBV6-5; D is uncertain. V lost 6 bases, J lost 4 bases, and 10 bases lay in between. The CDR3 runs 13 residues. Germline loops: CDR1 MNHEY, CDR2 SVGAGI. CDR3 in DNA: TGTGCCAGCAGGGCGACACTTAATCAGCCCCAGCATTTT. Its protein product is CASRATLNQPQHF.

This clone has a handful of counts. The gene calls are TRBV19 and TRBJ2-1, with 13 nucleotides matching TRBD2. This CDR3 contains 16 residues. CDR1 is LNHDA, CDR2 SQIVND, per germline (reference sequence). The V segment lost 4 bases and the J segment 5 bases; nucleotides outside the gene matches: 5. The CDR3 region has the DNA TGTGCCAGTAGTAAGGCCGGGACTAGCGGGGACAATGAGCAGTTCTTC. Translated, it gives CASSKAGTSGDNEQFF. The whole variable domain, remainder taken from reference TRBV19 and TRBJ2-1, is DGGITQSPKYLFRKEGQNVTLSCEQNLNHDAMYWYRQDPGQGLRLIYYSQIVNDFQKGDIAEGYSVSREKKESFPLTVTSAQKNPTAFYLCASSKAGTSGDNEQFFGPGTRLTVL.

This chain joins TRBV29-1 and TRBJ2-1; TRBD2 matches 10 bases. Germline trimming cut 7 bases from V and 0 bases from J; bases unmatched to any gene: 6. Per the germline V gene, CDR1 is SQVTM and CDR2 is ANQGSEA. The CDR3 runs 15 residues. CDR3 sequence reads: CSARLAGSSYNEQFF. CDR3 nucleotides: TGCAGCGCCAGACTAGCGGGCTCCTCCTACAATGAGCAGTTCTTC.

The V and J genes are TRBV6-5 and TRBJ1-6; possibly TRBD1 for D (5 bases). Germline values: CDR1 MNHEY, CDR2 SVGAGI. CDR3 length: 14 amino acids. Trimming took off 9 bases at V and 4 bases at J, with 13 bases between the two ends. In nucleotides, the CDR3 is TGTGCCAGTAACTCAGGGATTTATAATTCACCCCTCCACTTT. As protein: CASNSGIYNSPLHF.

The chain has TRBV10-3 and TRBJ2-1, with TRBD2 matching 16 bases. Germline values: CDR1 ENHRY, CDR2 SYGVKD. This CDR3 is 17 amino acids long. V shed 6 bases and J 7 bases; nucleotides not matched to a gene: 9. CDR3 residues: CAISPGTSGGGINEQFF. Written as DNA, the CDR3 is TGTGCCATCAGCCCTGGGACTAGCGGGGGGGGTATTAATGAGCAGTTCTTC.

The CDR3 coding sequence is TGTGCCAGCACCGCGATCGCGGCCTCTGGGGCCAACGTCCTGACTTTC. Protein: CASTAIAASGANVLTF. The chain has TRBV7-8 and TRBJ2-6, with D hard to call. Germline values: CDR1 SGHVS, CDR2 FQNEAQ. The CDR3 is 16 amino acids. Between the trimmed V and J ends, which lost 7 bases and 0 bases, there was a span of 13 bases.

This chain links TRBV7-9 with TRBJ2-1; weak D call: TRBD1 (6 bases). This CDR3 is 16 amino acids long. The germline V gene encodes CDR1 SEHNR and CDR2 FQNEAQ (reference sequence). The V gene lost 5 bases and the J gene lost 6 bases, with 20 bases spanning the gap. As DNA, the CDR3 is TGTGCCAGCAGCCTCCCCAGGGACAAGGGGATCAATGAGCAGTTCTTC. Translating gives CASSLPRDKGINEQFF.

The chain carries TRBV4-1 and TRBJ2-1, with 13 bases lining up with TRBD2. With 4 bases clipped from V and 13 bases from J, the junction kept 16 bases outside the gene matches. Germline values: CDR1 MGHRA, CDR2 YSYEKL. The CDR3 length is 17 residues. The CDR3 spells CASSPRTGTSGIPTQFF. CDR3 nucleotides: TGCGCCAGCAGCCCTCGAACCGGGACTAGCGGGATTCCGACCCAGTTCTTC.

J is TRBJ1-2 and V is TRBV27; possible D gene TRBD1, 5 bases. V lost 2 bases to trimming and J lost 3 bases, with 13 bases between them. The CDR3 has 15 residues. In germline, CDR1 is MNHEY, CDR2 SMNVEV (reference sequence). The DNA of the CDR3 is TGTGCCAGCAGTTTACATCAGGGTGAGCACTATGGCTACACCTTC. Amino acids: CASSLHQGEHYGYTF.

V and J are TRBV5-1 and TRBJ2-1; 14 nucleotides align to TRBD2. The CDR3 is made up of 17 amino acids. After removal of 0 bases from V and 7 bases from J, the junction contained 6 bases not matched to a gene. Germline-derived CDR1 and CDR2 are SGHRS and YFSETQ. CDR3 coding DNA: TGCGCCAGCAGCTTGGGGAGAGGGACTAGCGGGGGAAATGAGCAGTTCTTC. Amino acids: CASSLGRGTSGGNEQFF. Based on the CDR3 plus reference TRBV5-1 and TRBJ2-1, the full variable domain is KAGVTQTPRYLIKTRGQQVTLSCSPISGHRSVSWYQQTPGQGLQFLFEYFSETQRNKGNFPGRFSGRQFSNSRSEMNVSTLELGDSALYLCASSLGRGTSGGNEQFFGPGTRLTVL.

The chain carries TRBV7-3 and TRBJ1-2; D remains ambiguous. This CDR3 contains 13 residues. The germline V gene has CDR1 SGHTA and CDR2 FQGTGA. Trimming took off 0 bases at V and 4 bases at J, with 6 bases between the two ends. CDR3 in amino acids: CASSLTGAYGYTF. The CDR3 DNA reads TGTGCCAGCAGCTTAACAGGAGCCTATGGCTACACCTTC.

The V gene is TRBV30, the J gene TRBJ2-2; possibly TRBD2 for D (7 bases). The CDR3 runs 14 residues. Between the trimmed V and J ends, which lost 0 bases and 5 bases, there was a span of 10 bases. Germline V gene lookup returns CDR1 GTSNPN and CDR2 SVGIG (reference sequence). CDR3 in amino acids: CAWSVGRGTGELFF. In DNA form, the CDR3 reads TGTGCCTGGAGTGTAGGGAGGGGGACCGGGGAGCTGTTTTTT.

This chain links TRBV9 with TRBJ1-1; a possible D gene is TRBD1 (5 bases). Germline lookup yields CDR1 SGDLS and CDR2 YYNGEE. Trimming cost V 0 bases and J 0 bases, with 12 bases left between them. There are 16 residues in the CDR3. In DNA form, the CDR3 reads TGTGCCAGCAGCGTAGCCCCCGGGGGGATGAACACTGAAGCTTTCTTT. It encodes CASSVAPGGMNTEAFF.